The rows below give T cell receptor beta chains drawn from one sample of a study of cytomegalovirus exposure and HLA in healthy donors. Using immunoSEQ multiplex PCR, the repertoire was profiled, and TCRdb retains in-frame clones only, with some absent. Here the sample spans about 130,000 clones, approximately 70% being singletons. The specimen was PBMCs. The source of these receptors is a woman between 55 and 75 years old in good health and CMV-seropositive. Each CDR3 is given with its conserved first and last residue. D genes are given only for firm matches. Only some rows state a clone size, as once, few, many or a class for expanded clones.

j_gene: TRBJ2-7
d_gene: TRBD2
abundance: -
v_gene: TRBV28
CDR3aa: CASSAPLAGVNEQYF
CDR3nt: TGTGCCAGCAGTGCCCCACTTGCGGGAGTGAATGAGCAGTACTTC

j_gene: TRBJ1-2
d_gene: -
abundance: once
v_gene: TRBV29-1
CDR3aa: CSVESANYGYTF
CDR3nt: TGCAGCGTTGAGTCGGCTAACTATGGCTACACCTTC

j_gene: TRBJ1-1
d_gene: TRBD1
abundance: -
v_gene: TRBV10-3
CDR3aa: CAISRDRNTEAFF
CDR3nt: TGTGCCATCAGCAGGGACAGGAACACTGAAGCTTTCTTT

j_gene: TRBJ1-2
d_gene: -
abundance: few
v_gene: TRBV5-8
CDR3aa: CASSLTQGSPYGYTF
CDR3nt: TGTGCCAGCAGCTTGACGCAGGGGAGCCCCTATGGCTACACCTTC

j_gene: TRBJ1-1
d_gene: TRBD1
abundance: -
v_gene: TRBV29-1
CDR3aa: CSGLEQGGAFF
CDR3nt: TGCAGCGGCCTCGAACAGGGGGGAGCTTTCTTT

j_gene: TRBJ2-1
d_gene: -
abundance: -
v_gene: TRBV2
CDR3aa: CASIDQGNEQFF
CDR3nt: TGTGCCAGCATAGACCAGGGAAACGAGCAGTTCTTC

j_gene: TRBJ2-3
d_gene: -
abundance: -
v_gene: TRBV7-2
CDR3aa: CASSFGGSADTQYF
CDR3nt: TGTGCCAGCAGCTTTGGTGGGAGCGCAGATACGCAGTATTTT

j_gene: TRBJ2-2
d_gene: TRBD1
abundance: few
v_gene: TRBV5-6
CDR3aa: CASSLKGAVTGELFF
CDR3nt: TGTGCCAGCAGCTTGAAGGGGGCGGTCACCGGGGAGCTGTTTTTT

j_gene: TRBJ2-1
d_gene: TRBD2
abundance: few
v_gene: TRBV9
CDR3aa: CASSSAGTNYNEQFF
CDR3nt: TGTGCCAGCAGCTCAGCCGGGACTAACTACAATGAGCAGTTCTTC

j_gene: TRBJ1-4
d_gene: TRBD1
abundance: -
v_gene: TRBV27
CDR3aa: CASSSAGTGGKLFF
CDR3nt: TGTGCCAGCAGTTCAGCCGGGACAGGGGGAAAACTGTTTTTT

j_gene: TRBJ2-7
d_gene: TRBD2
abundance: -
v_gene: TRBV6-5
CDR3aa: CASSGWGGSYEQYF
CDR3nt: TGTGCCAGCAGTGGGTGGGGGGGCTCCTACGAGCAGTACTTC

j_gene: TRBJ1-6
d_gene: -
abundance: -
v_gene: TRBV27
CDR3aa: CASSTRQGGNSPLHF
CDR3nt: TGTGCCAGCAGTACCCGCCAGGGCGGAAATTCACCCCTCCACTTT

j_gene: TRBJ2-1
d_gene: TRBD2
abundance: few
v_gene: TRBV4-2
CDR3aa: CASSQATAGGRVNEQFF
CDR3nt: TGTGCCAGCAGCCAAGCGACAGCGGGAGGGCGTGTCAATGAGCAGTTCTTC

j_gene: TRBJ2-2
d_gene: TRBD1
abundance: few
v_gene: TRBV19
CDR3aa: CASKEGQGNTGELFF
CDR3nt: TGTGCCAGTAAGGAGGGACAGGGGAACACCGGGGAGCTGTTTTTT

j_gene: TRBJ1-4
d_gene: -
abundance: once
v_gene: TRBV27
CDR3aa: CASSFGFGGEKLFF
CDR3nt: TGTGCCAGCAGTTTCGGATTCGGGGGGGAAAAACTGTTTTTT

j_gene: TRBJ2-5
d_gene: -
abundance: -
v_gene: TRBV28
CDR3aa: CASSSGTPYQETQYF
CDR3nt: TGTGCCAGCAGTTCCGGGACACCGTACCAAGAGACCCAGTACTTC

j_gene: TRBJ2-3
d_gene: -
abundance: -
v_gene: TRBV10-3
CDR3aa: CAISESEGGLDTQYF
CDR3nt: TGTGCCATCAGTGAGTCAGAGGGTGGGCTAGATACGCAGTATTTT

j_gene: TRBJ2-7
d_gene: TRBD2
abundance: -
v_gene: TRBV9
CDR3aa: CASSLLAGASVEQYF
CDR3nt: TGTGCCAGCAGCTTGTTAGCGGGAGCGTCTGTGGAGCAGTACTTC

j_gene: TRBJ1-4
d_gene: -
abundance: -
v_gene: TRBV6-5
CDR3aa: CASSIIRGEKLFF
CDR3nt: TGTGCCAGCAGCATTATAAGGGGTGAAAAACTGTTTTTT

j_gene: TRBJ2-1
d_gene: TRBD1
abundance: -
v_gene: TRBV28
CDR3aa: CASSPGTGNAEQFF
CDR3nt: TGTGCCAGCAGTCCTGGGACAGGGAATGCTGAGCAGTTCTTC

j_gene: TRBJ1-6
d_gene: TRBD1
abundance: -
v_gene: TRBV30
CDR3aa: CAWSVRDRGRSPLHF
CDR3nt: TGTGCCTGGAGTGTTCGTGACAGGGGACGTTCACCCCTCCACTTT

j_gene: TRBJ1-1
d_gene: -
abundance: -
v_gene: TRBV30
CDR3aa: CAWSLTTVNTEAFF
CDR3nt: TGTGCCTGGAGCTTGACAACCGTGAACACTGAAGCTTTCTTT

j_gene: TRBJ2-7
d_gene: TRBD2
abundance: -
v_gene: TRBV27
CDR3aa: CASGLAGTFYEQYF
CDR3nt: TGTGCCAGCGGACTAGCGGGGACATTCTACGAGCAGTACTTC

j_gene: TRBJ2-7
d_gene: -
abundance: -
v_gene: TRBV21-1
CDR3aa: CASSKWPPGGYEQYF
CDR3nt: TGTGCCAGCAGCAAATGGCCCCCCGGCGGCTACGAGCAGTACTTC

j_gene: TRBJ1-1
d_gene: -
abundance: -
v_gene: TRBV28
CDR3aa: CASTTENLNTEAFF
CDR3nt: TGTGCCAGCACCACAGAGAATCTGAACACTGAAGCTTTCTTT

j_gene: TRBJ2-3
d_gene: -
abundance: few
v_gene: TRBV5-4
CDR3aa: CASTSTPTADTQYF
CDR3nt: TGTGCCAGCACCTCAACCCCTACCGCAGATACGCAGTATTTT

j_gene: TRBJ2-5
d_gene: TRBD1
abundance: -
v_gene: TRBV6-1
CDR3aa: CASSADRVVETQYF
CDR3nt: TGTGCCAGCAGTGCCGACAGGGTTGTAGAGACCCAGTACTTC

j_gene: TRBJ1-4
d_gene: -
abundance: few
v_gene: TRBV10-3
CDR3aa: CAISEGAVNEKLFF
CDR3nt: TGTGCCATCAGTGAAGGGGCAGTTAATGAAAAACTGTTTTTT

j_gene: TRBJ2-1
d_gene: TRBD2
abundance: -
v_gene: TRBV10-1
CDR3aa: CASSESVAGGNNEQFF
CDR3nt: TGCGCCAGCAGTGAGTCGGTAGCGGGAGGAAACAATGAGCAGTTCTTC

j_gene: TRBJ2-7
d_gene: -
abundance: -
v_gene: TRBV11-2
CDR3aa: CASSLTGDGHEQYF
CDR3nt: TGTGCCAGCAGCTTAACGGGAGATGGCCACGAGCAGTACTTC

j_gene: TRBJ1-1
d_gene: TRBD1
abundance: -
v_gene: TRBV29-1
CDR3aa: CSAQTGLNTEAFF
CDR3nt: TGCAGCGCCCAGACAGGGCTTAACACTGAAGCTTTCTTT

j_gene: TRBJ2-5
d_gene: TRBD1
abundance: -
v_gene: TRBV2
CDR3aa: CASSDRTGQETQYF
CDR3nt: TGTGCCAGCAGTGATAGGACAGGTCAAGAGACCCAGTACTTC

j_gene: TRBJ1-1
d_gene: TRBD1
abundance: -
v_gene: TRBV4-1
CDR3aa: CASSQISDRRTEAFF
CDR3nt: TGCGCCAGCAGCCAAATTTCGGACAGGCGGACTGAAGCTTTCTTT

j_gene: TRBJ2-1
d_gene: TRBD2
abundance: -
v_gene: TRBV5-1
CDR3aa: CASSLELAAEQFF
CDR3nt: TGCGCCAGCAGCTTGGAACTAGCGGCCGAGCAGTTCTTC

j_gene: TRBJ1-1
d_gene: -
abundance: -
v_gene: TRBV19
CDR3aa: CASISRTEAFF
CDR3nt: TGTGCCAGTATTTCCCGTACTGAAGCTTTCTTT

j_gene: TRBJ2-3
d_gene: TRBD2
abundance: -
v_gene: TRBV10-3
CDR3aa: CAIKGTRARTDTQYF
CDR3nt: TGTGCCATCAAAGGGACTAGAGCCCGCACAGATACGCAGTATTTT

j_gene: TRBJ2-2
d_gene: -
abundance: -
v_gene: TRBV5-1
CDR3aa: CASSLNTNTGELFF
CDR3nt: TGCGCCAGCAGTCTGAACACCAACACCGGGGAGCTGTTTTTT

j_gene: TRBJ1-5
d_gene: TRBD1
abundance: -
v_gene: TRBV2
CDR3aa: CASSGQGLNQPQHF
CDR3nt: TGTGCCAGCAGTGGACAGGGCCTCAATCAGCCCCAGCATTTT

j_gene: TRBJ1-4
d_gene: TRBD1
abundance: -
v_gene: TRBV7-9
CDR3aa: CAGGTAATNEKLFF
CDR3nt: TGTGCCGGGGGGACAGCTGCAACTAATGAAAAACTGTTTTTT

j_gene: TRBJ1-5
d_gene: -
abundance: -
v_gene: TRBV28
CDR3aa: CASSLVFGQPQHF
CDR3nt: TGTGCCAGCAGTTTGGTATTCGGTCAGCCCCAGCATTTT

j_gene: TRBJ1-2
d_gene: -
abundance: -
v_gene: TRBV4-1
CDR3aa: CASSQEEGVNYGYTF
CDR3nt: TGCGCCAGCAGCCAAGAGGAGGGAGTTAACTATGGCTACACCTTC

j_gene: TRBJ2-7
d_gene: TRBD2
abundance: -
v_gene: TRBV11-3
CDR3aa: CASSAGLAGGWEQYF
CDR3nt: TGTGCCAGCAGCGCCGGACTAGCGGGAGGTTGGGAGCAGTACTTC

j_gene: TRBJ1-2
d_gene: -
abundance: -
v_gene: TRBV7-9
CDR3aa: CASSLVGTSYGYTF
CDR3nt: TGTGCCAGCAGCTTAGTAGGGACAAGCTATGGCTACACCTTC

j_gene: TRBJ2-3
d_gene: -
abundance: -
v_gene: TRBV6-1
CDR3aa: CASSGLANTDTQYF
CDR3nt: TGTGCCAGCAGCGGTCTAGCGAACACAGATACGCAGTATTTT

j_gene: TRBJ1-4
d_gene: -
abundance: few
v_gene: TRBV5-1
CDR3aa: CASSLQEPFNEKLFF
CDR3nt: TGCGCCAGCAGCTTACAGGAGCCCTTTAATGAAAAACTGTTTTTT

j_gene: TRBJ1-2
d_gene: -
abundance: -
v_gene: TRBV28
CDR3aa: CASSPYLRGDGYTF
CDR3nt: TGTGCCAGCAGTCCCTACCTCAGGGGCGACGGCTACACCTTC

j_gene: TRBJ1-2
d_gene: -
abundance: -
v_gene: TRBV6-6
CDR3aa: CASSGPGGLSYGYTF
CDR3nt: TGTGCCAGCAGTGGCCCGGGGGGGCTAAGCTATGGCTACACCTTC

j_gene: TRBJ2-3
d_gene: -
abundance: few
v_gene: TRBV9
CDR3aa: CASSVGGGLTDTQYF
CDR3nt: TGTGCCAGCAGCGTAGGTGGCGGGCTCACAGATACGCAGTATTTT

j_gene: TRBJ2-7
d_gene: TRBD1
abundance: -
v_gene: TRBV7-3
CDR3aa: CASSPGTAPYEQYF
CDR3nt: TGTGCCAGCAGCCCCGGGACAGCACCCTACGAGCAGTACTTC

j_gene: TRBJ1-2
d_gene: -
abundance: -
v_gene: TRBV28
CDR3aa: CASSTPDDSYYGYTF
CDR3nt: TGTGCCAGCAGTACTCCGGATGACAGTTACTATGGCTACACCTTC